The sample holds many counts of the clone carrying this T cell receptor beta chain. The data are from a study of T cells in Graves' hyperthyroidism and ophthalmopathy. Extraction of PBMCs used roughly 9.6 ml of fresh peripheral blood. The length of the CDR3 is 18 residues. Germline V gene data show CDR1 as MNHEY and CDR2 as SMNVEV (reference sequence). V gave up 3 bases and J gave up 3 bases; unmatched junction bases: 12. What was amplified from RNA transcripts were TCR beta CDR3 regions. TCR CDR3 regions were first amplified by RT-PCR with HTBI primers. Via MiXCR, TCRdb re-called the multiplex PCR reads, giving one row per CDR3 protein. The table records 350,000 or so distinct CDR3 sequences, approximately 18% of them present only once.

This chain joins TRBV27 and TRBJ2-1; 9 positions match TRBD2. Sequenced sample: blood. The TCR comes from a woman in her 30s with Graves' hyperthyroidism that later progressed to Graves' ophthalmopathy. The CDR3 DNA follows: TGTGCCAGCAGTTTTCCGTCGGGAGCGGGAGGATACTACAATGAGCAGTTCTTC. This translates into CASSFPSGAGGYYNEQFF.